A selection of T cell receptor beta chains follows, all from one sample in a study of blood T cell repertoires in COVID-19. TCRdb keeps only in-frame clones here, not all; method: immunoSEQ multiplex PCR. The sample contains about 150,000 clones, around four fifths of which appear only once. The sequenced material came from peripheral blood. The source of these receptors is a woman aged 70-85 years who had recovered from COVID-19. CDR3s include the opening cysteine and the closing phenylalanine or tryptophan. The order of the fields is J gene, clone size, V gene, D gene, CDR3 protein, CDR3 DNA. The D gene is left open where the match is weak. Clone size is stated in some rows and not others, as once, few, many or a class when expanded.

J: TRBJ2-7
size: NA
V: TRBV30
D: TRBD2
CDR3: CAWSVASGREQYF
DNA: TGTGCCTGGAGTGTGGCTAGCGGTAGGGAGCAGTACTTC

J: TRBJ1-5
size: few
V: TRBV28
D: NA
CDR3: CASSGTTGSQHF
DNA: TGTGCCAGCAGTGGAACCACAGGCTCCCAGCATTTT

J: TRBJ2-1
size: NA
V: TRBV6-5
D: NA
CDR3: CASTDFYNEQFF
DNA: TGTGCCAGCACCGACTTTTACAATGAGCAGTTCTTC

J: TRBJ2-3
size: NA
V: TRBV27
D: TRBD2
CDR3: CASRRGTTTYLDTQYF
DNA: TGTGCCAGCAGACGCGGGACTACTACCTACCTGGATACGCAGTATTTT

J: TRBJ2-5
size: NA
V: TRBV5-1
D: TRBD1
CDR3: CASSRGQVQETQYF
DNA: TGCGCCAGCAGCAGGGGACAGGTACAAGAGACCCAGTACTTC

J: TRBJ1-5
size: NA
V: TRBV12-3/TRBV12-4
D: TRBD1
CDR3: CASSRTGTGPQHF
DNA: TGTGCCAGCAGTAGGACAGGGACGGGGCCCCAGCATTTT

J: TRBJ2-3
size: NA
V: TRBV5-4
D: TRBD2
CDR3: CASSSSGGGRGDTQYF
DNA: TGTGCCAGCAGCTCCTCCGGGGGGGGGCGGGGAGATACGCAGTATTTT

J: TRBJ1-1
size: NA
V: TRBV7-8
D: NA
CDR3: CASSPGVGGRTEAFF
DNA: TGTGCCAGCAGCCCAGGGGTAGGCGGGCGAACTGAAGCTTTCTTT

J: TRBJ2-1
size: NA
V: TRBV7-3
D: NA
CDR3: CASSLGAGTHNEQFF
DNA: TGTGCCAGCAGCTTAGGGGCGGGAACCCACAATGAGCAGTTCTTC

J: TRBJ2-2
size: few
V: TRBV19
D: NA
CDR3: CASTGRGGELFF
DNA: TGTGCCAGTACTGGGCGGGGCGGGGAGCTGTTTTTT

J: TRBJ1-5
size: NA
V: TRBV15
D: TRBD1
CDR3: CATSRRGQGSNQPQHF
DNA: TGTGCCACCAGCAGGAGGGGACAGGGAAGCAATCAGCCCCAGCATTTT

J: TRBJ2-5
size: many
V: TRBV20-1
D: NA
CDR3: CSLAQETQYF
DNA: TGCAGTCTGGCCCAAGAGACCCAGTACTTC

J: TRBJ2-1
size: NA
V: TRBV12-5
D: TRBD2
CDR3: CARGWGGTSGSRGEQFF
DNA: TGTGCTCGTGGTTGGGGGGGGACTAGCGGGAGTAGGGGTGAGCAGTTCTTC

J: TRBJ2-6
size: NA
V: TRBV7-6
D: NA
CDR3: CASSTTAFSGANVLTF
DNA: TGTGCCAGCAGCACCACAGCCTTCTCTGGGGCCAACGTCCTGACTTTC

J: TRBJ2-7
size: NA
V: TRBV5-5
D: TRBD1
CDR3: CASSPRQGMGEQYF
DNA: TGTGCCAGCAGCCCACGACAGGGGATGGGCGAGCAGTACTTC

J: TRBJ2-2
size: NA
V: TRBV4-1
D: NA
CDR3: CASSQTLPGVGVDAGELFF
DNA: TGCGCCAGCAGCCAAACCTTGCCAGGGGTGGGGGTAGACGCCGGGGAGCTGTTTTTT

J: TRBJ2-7
size: NA
V: TRBV5-6
D: TRBD1
CDR3: CASSLGGPAGGANYEQYF
DNA: TGTGCCAGCAGCTTGGGGGGCCCGGCAGGGGGCGCTAATTACGAGCAGTACTTC

J: TRBJ1-6
size: NA
V: TRBV9
D: NA
CDR3: CASSVGRQGYSPLHF
DNA: TGTGCCAGCAGCGTAGGTCGGCAGGGGTACTCACCCCTCCACTTT

J: TRBJ2-5
size: once
V: TRBV7-3
D: TRBD2
CDR3: CASSLVGTSGQETQYF
DNA: TGTGCCAGCAGCTTAGTGGGGACTAGCGGCCAAGAGACCCAGTACTTC

J: TRBJ1-3
size: NA
V: TRBV7-9
D: NA
CDR3: CASRTRGGSGNTIYF
DNA: TGTGCCAGCAGGACCCGGGGGGGCTCTGGAAACACCATATATTTT

J: TRBJ2-5
size: once
V: TRBV2
D: NA
CDR3: CASSARTFETQYF
DNA: TGTGCCAGCAGCGCCAGAACCTTCGAGACCCAGTACTTC

J: TRBJ1-1
size: NA
V: TRBV30
D: NA
CDR3: CAWETENTEAFF
DNA: TGTGCCTGGGAGACAGAGAACACTGAAGCTTTCTTT

J: TRBJ2-1
size: NA
V: TRBV2
D: TRBD2
CDR3: CASSPRLAGGKDEQFF
DNA: TGTGCCAGCAGTCCGAGACTAGCGGGGGGCAAGGATGAGCAGTTCTTC

J: TRBJ2-1
size: NA
V: TRBV5-4
D: TRBD1
CDR3: CASSLADRVGAFF
DNA: TGTGCCAGCAGCTTGGCCGACAGGGTTGGGGCGTTCTTC

J: TRBJ1-1
size: NA
V: TRBV18
D: TRBD1
CDR3: CASSPLGQAGGTEAFF
DNA: TGTGCCAGCTCACCACTCGGACAGGCCGGTGGTACTGAAGCTTTCTTT

J: TRBJ2-1
size: once
V: TRBV11-2
D: NA
CDR3: CASSRGGTAEDEQFF
DNA: TGTGCCAGCAGCCGAGGGGGGACAGCCGAGGATGAGCAGTTCTTC

J: TRBJ1-5
size: NA
V: TRBV27
D: NA
CDR3: CASSLEQYSNQPQHF
DNA: TGTGCCAGCAGTTTAGAACAGTATAGCAATCAGCCCCAGCATTTT

J: TRBJ2-2
size: NA
V: TRBV7-2
D: NA
CDR3: CASSLQGPGHTGELFF
DNA: TGTGCCAGCAGCTTACAGGGTCCGGGCCACACCGGGGAGCTGTTTTTT

J: TRBJ2-1
size: NA
V: TRBV10-3
D: TRBD2
CDR3: CAISELAGGPSENEQFF
DNA: TGTGCCATCAGTGAGCTAGCGGGAGGGCCCTCGGAGAATGAGCAGTTCTTC

J: TRBJ2-2
size: NA
V: TRBV9
D: NA
CDR3: CASSPGTLNTGELFF
DNA: TGTGCCAGCAGCCCCGGGACTCTGAACACCGGGGAGCTGTTTTTT

J: TRBJ2-1
size: NA
V: TRBV19
D: TRBD2
CDR3: CASSIWLVAGDNEQFF
DNA: TGTGCCAGTAGTATCTGGTTAGTAGCGGGGGACAATGAGCAGTTCTTC

J: TRBJ2-2
size: once
V: TRBV6-4
D: NA
CDR3: CASSDSLGGNTGELFF
DNA: TGTGCCAGCAGTGACTCGCTAGGGGGGAACACCGGGGAGCTGTTTTTT

J: TRBJ1-2
size: few
V: TRBV7-8
D: NA
CDR3: CASSFLRYYGYTF
DNA: TGTGCCAGCAGCTTCCTCAGGTACTATGGCTACACCTTC

J: TRBJ2-4
size: NA
V: TRBV6-5
D: NA
CDR3: CASSPFAKNIQYF
DNA: TGTGCCAGCAGCCCCTTCGCCAAAAACATTCAGTACTTC

J: TRBJ2-6
size: NA
V: TRBV6-5
D: TRBD1
CDR3: CASSNRGDGANVLTF
DNA: TGTGCCAGCAGTAACAGGGGGGACGGGGCCAACGTCCTGACTTTC

J: TRBJ2-3
size: NA
V: TRBV7-3
D: NA
CDR3: CASSPAGGGTDTQYF
DNA: TGTGCCAGCAGCCCGGCAGGAGGGGGCACAGATACGCAGTATTTT

J: TRBJ1-5
size: NA
V: TRBV5-4
D: TRBD1
CDR3: CASSLPGGSYSNQPQHF
DNA: TGTGCCAGCAGCTTGCCAGGGGGGTCATATAGCAATCAGCCCCAGCATTTT

J: TRBJ2-1
size: NA
V: TRBV9
D: NA
CDR3: CASSVAWAGEGEQFF
DNA: TGTGCCAGCAGCGTAGCTTGGGCAGGGGAGGGTGAGCAGTTCTTC

J: TRBJ2-7
size: NA
V: TRBV18
D: NA
CDR3: CASSLLQGLSYEQYF
DNA: TGTGCCAGCTCACTCTTACAGGGCCTATCCTACGAGCAGTACTTC

J: TRBJ1-2
size: NA
V: TRBV28
D: TRBD1
CDR3: CASSTIQGYDGYTF
DNA: TGTGCCAGCAGTACCATACAGGGGTATGATGGCTACACCTTC

J: TRBJ1-1
size: NA
V: TRBV19
D: NA
CDR3: CASSIWQGNTEAFF
DNA: TGTGCCAGTAGTATTTGGCAGGGGAACACTGAAGCTTTCTTT

J: TRBJ2-7
size: NA
V: TRBV5-1
D: TRBD2
CDR3: CASSSTSGRGEQYF
DNA: TGCGCCAGCAGTTCGACTAGCGGGAGGGGCGAGCAGTACTTC

J: TRBJ2-5
size: few
V: TRBV5-6
D: TRBD1
CDR3: CASSLTPTGEETQYF
DNA: TGTGCCAGCAGCCTAACCCCAACAGGGGAAGAGACCCAGTACTTC

J: TRBJ2-7
size: NA
V: TRBV28
D: NA
CDR3: CASSTGWGPGPTYEQYF
DNA: TGTGCCAGCAGCACCGGTTGGGGCCCTGGGCCAACCTACGAGCAGTACTTC

J: TRBJ2-2
size: many
V: TRBV7-9
D: NA
CDR3: CASSPVAGHTGELFF
DNA: TGTGCCAGCAGCCCCGTCGCAGGGCATACCGGGGAGCTGTTTTTT

J: TRBJ1-1
size: NA
V: TRBV11-1
D: TRBD1
CDR3: CASSPGGTGVAEAFF
DNA: TGTGCCAGCAGCCCGGGTGGGACAGGGGTGGCTGAAGCTTTCTTT

J: TRBJ2-7
size: NA
V: TRBV5-4
D: NA
CDR3: CASSLVPGTAQVEQYF
DNA: TGTGCCAGCAGCTTGGTCCCGGGAACAGCCCAGGTAGAGCAGTACTTC

J: TRBJ2-5
size: once
V: TRBV28
D: TRBD2
CDR3: CASSLLAAKETQYF
DNA: TGTGCCAGCAGTCTACTAGCGGCCAAAGAGACCCAGTACTTC

J: TRBJ1-1
size: once
V: TRBV10-3
D: NA
CDR3: CAISPQGHPNTEAFF
DNA: TGTGCCATCAGTCCTCAGGGACACCCGAACACTGAAGCTTTCTTT

J: TRBJ1-3
size: NA
V: TRBV6-5
D: TRBD1
CDR3: CASYRGSGNTIYF
DNA: TGTGCCAGTTACAGGGGCTCTGGAAACACCATATATTTT

J: TRBJ2-3
size: NA
V: TRBV4-2
D: NA
CDR3: CASSQDRGFLGTQYF
DNA: TGTGCCAGCAGCCAAGATCGGGGATTCCTGGGTACGCAGTATTTT